The present entry profiles one TCR beta chain with its context. As yet, its antigen is unknown. Assay: immunoSEQ multiplex PCR; the TCRdb copy retains only in-frame clones and omits some. The sample lists about 960,000 clones, 76% occurring once. J was trimmed by 4 bases and V by 6 bases; bases with no gene match: 8. CDR3 length equals 15 residues. Germline V gives CDR1 SGHTA, CDR2 FQGNSA. These data originate in a study of shared clonotypes between healthy human individuals. Recent vaccinations or acute infections were absent in the healthy HIV-negative adult donors. Findings of the study overall: The sole specimen, blood, was sampled, and tissue repertoires likely differ.

This sequence joins TRBV7-2 and TRBJ2-2; TRBD2 aligns across 7 bases. The TCR was taken from a man younger than 35 in good health. The specimen was memory CD4+ T cells sorted from blood. Documented subset: CD45RA-negative fraction. CDR3 protein: CASSSTSTGTGELFF. CDR3 nucleotides: TGTGCCAGCAGTTCGACTAGCACTGGCACCGGGGAGCTGTTTTTT.